Below, 5 T cell receptor beta chains from the same sample are listed, as sequenced in a study of OX40 agonist ivuxolimab in advanced cancers. Clones were sequenced by immunoSEQ multiplex PCR, and TCRdb holds only the in-frame ones, with some missing. The data hold around 50,000 clones, with less than 85% observed a single time. Sequences were derived from CD4+ or CD8+ T cells sorted from blood, sampled in a trial of the OX40 agonist ivuxolimab. Receptors were obtained from an adult with an advanced solid tumor such as melanoma, head and neck, liver or kidney cancer.

The chain couples TRBV6-6 to TRBJ2-3; 10 nucleotides align to TRBD2. Trimming took 8 bases from V and 4 from J; bases not matched to a gene: 9. Germline CDR1 is MNHNY and CDR2 is SVGAGI (reference sequence). This CDR3 comprises 15 residues. The CDR3 loop reads CASFRGTSASDTQYF. In nucleotides, the CDR3 is TGTGCCAGCTTCCGAGGGACTAGCGCCTCAGATACGCAGTATTTT.

The V gene is TRBV6-6, the J gene TRBJ1-1; D gene unclear. The CDR3 runs 15 residues. V lost 0 bases to trimming and J lost 0 bases, with 8 bases between them. Germline assignment: CDR1 MNHNY and CDR2 SVGAGI (reference sequence). This CDR3 is CASSYSRVMNTEAFF. As DNA, the CDR3 is TGTGCCAGCAGTTACTCAAGGGTCATGAACACTGAAGCTTTCTTT.

This rearrangement joins TRBV11-3 to TRBJ2-7, with TRBD1 matching over 7 bases. The CDR3 is 14 residues long. CDR1 is SGHNT, CDR2 YENEEA, per germline. V lost 5 bases to trimming and J lost 4 bases; unmatched junction nucleotides: 8. CDR3 protein: CASSKRQGVYEQYV. The CDR3 nucleotides read TGTGCCAGCAGCAAGAGACAGGGCGTATACGAGCAGTACGTC.

The chain is built from TRBV27 and TRBJ1-1; 9 bases match TRBD1. This CDR3 contains 17 residues. The junction had 13 bases not matched to a gene; V was cut back by 6 bases and J by 2 bases. CDR1 is MNHEY and CDR2 is SMNVEV in the germline V gene (reference sequence). The CDR3 sequence is CASSSHPPGQGNTEAFF. For the CDR3, the DNA is TGTGCCAGCAGCTCGCATCCTCCGGGACAGGGAAACACTGAAGCTTTCTTT.

This clone was counted only a few times. This chain links TRBV9 with TRBJ1-5, with 7 positions matching TRBD1. This CDR3 has 14 residues. Germline-derived CDR1 and CDR2 are SGDLS and YYNGEE. V lost 4 bases to trimming and J lost 1 base; unmatched junction nucleotides: 2. The CDR3 here is CASSLTGSNQPQHF. CDR3 in DNA: TGTGCCAGCAGCCTGACAGGGAGCAATCAGCCCCAGCATTTT.